This T cell receptor (beta chain) was obtained from a study of control samples from healthy donors and cancer patients. With 0 bases clipped from V and 5 bases from J, the junction kept 2 bases outside the gene matches. Looked up from germline, CDR1 is SGHRS and CDR2 is YFSETQ. CDR3 length: 15 residues. The data were produced by immunoSEQ multiplex PCR, yet TCRdb's version contains in-frame clones alone and is incomplete. The sample lists approximately 170,000 clones, 92% occurring once. The chain recombines TRBV5-1 with TRBJ2-5, with TRBD2 identical over 12 bases. This clonotype was sampled from a woman aged 25 to 39 in good health. Sequencing input: blood. As DNA, the CDR3 is TGCGCCAGCAGCTTGGTACTAGCGGGAGGCGAGACCCAGTACTTC. This codes for CASSLVLAGGETQYF.